This T cell receptor beta chain was profiled in a study of shared clonotypes between healthy human individuals. A word on this clone: Its cognate antigen is unknown.

The germline CDR1 and CDR2 sequences are LNHDA and SQIVND (reference sequence). Trimming shortened V by 5 bases and J by 0 bases, and 19 bases separated the two germline ends. The CDR3 extends over 18 amino acids. Broader study findings: Tissues were not sampled, only blood, and their repertoires likely differ.

Some clones are missing from TCRdb's copy, which holds only in-frame ones; the method was immunoSEQ multiplex PCR. Of fewer than 600,000 clones listed, roughly 79% are singletons. Material: PBMCs. This TCR was sampled from a woman between 40 and 50 years old in good health. Some clones in this sample may be carry-over from other donors' samples. The genes are TRBV19 and TRBJ2-2; tentatively, D is TRBD2 (5 bases). The CDR3 coding sequence is TGTGCCAGTAGTCCCTCCGGGCTAGCTGATGCGAACACCGGGGAGCTGTTTTTT. This translates into CASSPSGLADANTGELFF.